The rows below give T cell receptor beta chains drawn from one sample of a study. TCRdb reprocessed the multiplex PCR reads via MiXCR and lists one record per CDR3 protein. The data show 1,000 to 1,500 distinct CDR3 sequences, around 20% seen once. Sequenced sample: memory CD4+ T cells sorted from blood. The receptor set was obtained from a female donor with breast cancer. The CDR3 runs from the conserved cysteine through the conserved F or W. The D gene is left open where the match is weak. The listing skips clone size in some rows; elsewhere it reads once, few, many or a size class.

v_gene,d_gene,abundance,j_gene,CDR3nt,CDR3aa
TRBV12-3/TRBV12-4,-,large,TRBJ1-2,TGTGCCAGCAGTTTCGGGGTCAATGGCTACACCTTC,CASSFGVNGYTF
TRBV12-3/TRBV12-4,-,few,TRBJ1-2,TGTGCCAGCAGTTTAACCGAAAGGGGCGGCTACACCTTC,CASSLTERGGYTF
TRBV12-3/TRBV12-4,TRBD1,large,TRBJ1-2,TGTGCCAGCAGTTTGACAGGGGTCTCGCACTATGGCTACACCTTC,CASSLTGVSHYGYTF
TRBV12-3/TRBV12-4,-,-,TRBJ1-2,TGTGCCAGCAGTCCCTCGAGGCAGCTCTATGGCTACACCTTC,CASSPSRQLYGYTF
TRBV12-3/TRBV12-4,TRBD1,-,TRBJ1-2,TGTGCCAGCAGTACGACAGGGGACTCTGGCTACACCTTC,CASSTTGDSGYTF
TRBV12-3/TRBV12-4,-,medium-sized,TRBJ1-2,TGTGCCAGCAGTTTACGTGAGGGCTTGGTCTATGGCTACACCTTC,CASSLREGLVYGYTF
TRBV12-3/TRBV12-4,-,medium-sized,TRBJ1-2,TGTGCCAGCACCTCCGGGCTGGAGGGGCGTCCTAACTATGGCTACACCTTC,CASTSGLEGRPNYGYTF
TRBV12-3/TRBV12-4,-,medium-sized,TRBJ1-2,TGTGCCAGCAGTTGGGAGGGCACGAACTATGGCTACACCTTC,CASSWEGTNYGYTF
TRBV12-3/TRBV12-4,-,medium-sized,TRBJ1-2,TGTGCCAGCAGCACCAACGGGATTAATGGCTACACCTTC,CASSTNGINGYTF
TRBV12-3/TRBV12-4,TRBD1,few,TRBJ1-2,TGTGCCAGCAGTTCGATATCTGTAACCGGGACAGGGAACTATGGCTACACCTTC,CASSSISVTGTGNYGYTF
TRBV12-3/TRBV12-4,-,few,TRBJ1-2,TGTGCCAGCAGTACGACAGTCTGTGGCTACACCTTC,CASSTTVCGYTF
TRBV12-3/TRBV12-4,TRBD1,-,TRBJ1-2,TGTGCCAGCAGTAGGACAGGGACTAACTATGGCTACACCTTC,CASSRTGTNYGYTF
TRBV12-3/TRBV12-4,TRBD1,large,TRBJ1-2,TGTGCCAGCAGTCCGGGACAGGGAGTGAGCGATGGCTACACCTTC,CASSPGQGVSDGYTF
TRBV12-3/TRBV12-4,-,large,TRBJ1-2,TGTGCCAGCAGTCAGGACCTGGGATATGGCTACACCTTC,CASSQDLGYGYTF
TRBV12-3/TRBV12-4,-,large,TRBJ1-2,TGTGCCAGCAGTCCCCTCTACTATGGCTACACCTTC,CASSPLYYGYTF
TRBV12-3/TRBV12-4,-,large,TRBJ1-2,TGTGCCAGCAGTGTTACCGGGACTCAAGGAGGCTACACCTTC,CASSVTGTQGGYTF
TRBV12-3/TRBV12-4,TRBD1,medium-sized,TRBJ1-2,TGTGCCAGCAGCCAAGGACAGGGCTATGGCTACACCTTC,CASSQGQGYGYTF
TRBV12-3/TRBV12-4,-,-,TRBJ1-2,TGTGCCAGCAGTTTTCGGCAGGGCTACACCTTC,CASSFRQGYTF
TRBV12-3/TRBV12-4,TRBD1,few,TRBJ1-2,TGTGCCAGCAGCCTCGGGACAGCCCTGTATGGCTACACCTTC,CASSLGTALYGYTF
TRBV12-3/TRBV12-4,-,medium-sized,TRBJ1-2,TGTGCCAGCAGTTTAAGGGCTAGCCTCAACTATGGCTACACCTTC,CASSLRASLNYGYTF
TRBV12-3/TRBV12-4,-,few,TRBJ1-2,TGTGCCAGCAGCAAGGGTAGCTATGGCTACACCTTC,CASSKGSYGYTF
TRBV12-3/TRBV12-4,-,large,TRBJ1-2,TGTGCCAGCAGTCCCGCGTCTGCCTCCACCTTC,CASSPASASTF
TRBV12-3/TRBV12-4,-,many,TRBJ1-2,TGTGCCAGCAGTTTCCGCCTAGGGGAGCCTGTAGATGGCTACACCTTC,CASSFRLGEPVDGYTF
TRBV12-3/TRBV12-4,-,medium-sized,TRBJ1-2,TGTGCCAGCAGTTTTGGGTCAGGGTCCAACTATGGCTACACCTTC,CASSFGSGSNYGYTF
TRBV12-3/TRBV12-4,-,large,TRBJ1-2,TGTGCCAGCAGCAACCGGGGAGGCGGCAACTATGGCTACACCTTC,CASSNRGGGNYGYTF
TRBV12-3/TRBV12-4,-,-,TRBJ1-2,TGTGCCAGCAGTTTGACACGTAACTATGGCTACACCTTC,CASSLTRNYGYTF
TRBV12-3/TRBV12-4,-,large,TRBJ1-2,TGTGCCAGCAGTTCATCAGGGGCTGGCTACACCTTC,CASSSSGAGYTF
TRBV12-3/TRBV12-4,-,-,TRBJ1-2,TGTGCCAGCAACCGGCATTCCGATGGCTACACCTTC,CASNRHSDGYTF
TRBV12-3/TRBV12-4,-,-,TRBJ1-2,TGTGCCAGCAGTTCATCAGGAGGTGGCTACACCTTC,CASSSSGGGYTF
TRBV12-3/TRBV12-4,-,few,TRBJ1-2,TGTGCCAGCAGTTCGGGACAACGGTTCTATGGCTACACCTTC,CASSSGQRFYGYTF
TRBV12-3/TRBV12-4,-,large,TRBJ1-2,TGTGCCAGCTGCCGGGCCGTACACTATGGCTACACCTTC,CASCRAVHYGYTF
TRBV12-3/TRBV12-4,-,medium-sized,TRBJ1-2,TGTGCCAGCAGTCAAACCAGGCGTCGGATCTATGGCTACACCTTC,CASSQTRRRIYGYTF
TRBV12-3/TRBV12-4,-,once,TRBJ1-2,TGTGCCAGTCGTTCCGACACAGGGTATGGCTACACCTTC,CASRSDTGYGYTF
TRBV12-3/TRBV12-4,-,medium-sized,TRBJ1-2,TGTGCCAGCAGTCCCTCCGGGCGGGACGACTATGGCTACACCTTC,CASSPSGRDDYGYTF
TRBV12-3/TRBV12-4,-,once,TRBJ1-2,TGTGCCAGCAGCTCACAGGGAGGATTGGGGATCTTC,CASSSQGGLGIF
TRBV12-3/TRBV12-4,-,large,TRBJ1-2,TGTGCCAGCAGTTTAGAGGTCTATGGCTACACCTTC,CASSLEVYGYTF
TRBV12-3/TRBV12-4,-,few,TRBJ1-2,TGTGCCAGCAGTTTGAACGGGCCGTTTAACTATGGCTACACCTTC,CASSLNGPFNYGYTF
TRBV12-3/TRBV12-4,-,-,TRBJ1-2,TGTGCCGGCAGTGTCCAGGCGGGGAACTATGGCTACACCTTC,CAGSVQAGNYGYTF
TRBV12-3/TRBV12-4,-,-,TRBJ1-2,TGTGCCAGCAGTTCTAGCGACCGGGGACATAAGGATGGCTACATCTTC,CASSSSDRGHKDGYIF
TRBV12-3/TRBV12-4,-,medium-sized,TRBJ1-2,TGTGCCAGCACTCCCGGAGGACTCTCTAACTATGGCTACACCTTC,CASTPGGLSNYGYTF
TRBV12-3/TRBV12-4,-,large,TRBJ1-2,TGTGCCAGCACTTTACGACCGGGAGGCTACACCTTC,CASTLRPGGYTF
TRBV12-3/TRBV12-4,-,large,TRBJ1-2,TGTGCCAGCAGTTTTCGGCCAAGGGTTGGCTACACCTTC,CASSFRPRVGYTF
TRBV12-3/TRBV12-4,-,large,TRBJ1-2,TGTGCCAGCAGTTTAGCCTCGGGCGGTAACTATGGCTACACCTTC,CASSLASGGNYGYTF
TRBV12-3/TRBV12-4,-,-,TRBJ1-2,TGTGCCAGCAGTTCACCCGGGACACATGGCTACACCTTC,CASSSPGTHGYTF
TRBV12-3/TRBV12-4,-,-,TRBJ1-2,TGTGCCAGCAGTTCATCAGAGGGTGGCTACACCTTC,CASSSSEGGYTF
TRBV12-3/TRBV12-4,-,many,TRBJ1-2,TGTGCCAGCAGCAACCGGAGGGGCGGCAACTATGGCTACACCTTC,CASSNRRGGNYGYTF
TRBV12-3/TRBV12-4,TRBD1,-,TRBJ1-2,TGTGCCAGCAGCTCATTCGGGACAGGGGCTGGCTACACCTTC,CASSSFGTGAGYTF
TRBV12-3/TRBV12-4,-,-,TRBJ1-2,TGTGCCAGCAGTTTAGATGTCCGGGGAAGCTATGGCTACACCTTC,CASSLDVRGSYGYTF
TRBV12-3/TRBV12-4,-,large,TRBJ1-2,TGTGCCAGCAGCCAAGAGGGTAGCTATGGCTACACCTTC,CASSQEGSYGYTF
TRBV12-3/TRBV12-4,TRBD1,large,TRBJ1-2,TGTGCCAGCAACAAGGACAGGCTCGACTATGGCTACACCTTC,CASNKDRLDYGYTF
TRBV12-3/TRBV12-4,TRBD1,few,TRBJ1-2,TGTGCCAGCAGTCCAACAGGGGTAGCTTCGGGCTACACCTTC,CASSPTGVASGYTF
TRBV12-3/TRBV12-4,-,-,TRBJ1-2,TGTGCCAGCAGTTTACTAAATAGGAATGGCTACACCTTC,CASSLLNRNGYTF
TRBV12-3/TRBV12-4,-,few,TRBJ1-2,TGTGCCAGCAGTATACGGACGGTTAACTATGGCTACACCTTC,CASSIRTVNYGYTF